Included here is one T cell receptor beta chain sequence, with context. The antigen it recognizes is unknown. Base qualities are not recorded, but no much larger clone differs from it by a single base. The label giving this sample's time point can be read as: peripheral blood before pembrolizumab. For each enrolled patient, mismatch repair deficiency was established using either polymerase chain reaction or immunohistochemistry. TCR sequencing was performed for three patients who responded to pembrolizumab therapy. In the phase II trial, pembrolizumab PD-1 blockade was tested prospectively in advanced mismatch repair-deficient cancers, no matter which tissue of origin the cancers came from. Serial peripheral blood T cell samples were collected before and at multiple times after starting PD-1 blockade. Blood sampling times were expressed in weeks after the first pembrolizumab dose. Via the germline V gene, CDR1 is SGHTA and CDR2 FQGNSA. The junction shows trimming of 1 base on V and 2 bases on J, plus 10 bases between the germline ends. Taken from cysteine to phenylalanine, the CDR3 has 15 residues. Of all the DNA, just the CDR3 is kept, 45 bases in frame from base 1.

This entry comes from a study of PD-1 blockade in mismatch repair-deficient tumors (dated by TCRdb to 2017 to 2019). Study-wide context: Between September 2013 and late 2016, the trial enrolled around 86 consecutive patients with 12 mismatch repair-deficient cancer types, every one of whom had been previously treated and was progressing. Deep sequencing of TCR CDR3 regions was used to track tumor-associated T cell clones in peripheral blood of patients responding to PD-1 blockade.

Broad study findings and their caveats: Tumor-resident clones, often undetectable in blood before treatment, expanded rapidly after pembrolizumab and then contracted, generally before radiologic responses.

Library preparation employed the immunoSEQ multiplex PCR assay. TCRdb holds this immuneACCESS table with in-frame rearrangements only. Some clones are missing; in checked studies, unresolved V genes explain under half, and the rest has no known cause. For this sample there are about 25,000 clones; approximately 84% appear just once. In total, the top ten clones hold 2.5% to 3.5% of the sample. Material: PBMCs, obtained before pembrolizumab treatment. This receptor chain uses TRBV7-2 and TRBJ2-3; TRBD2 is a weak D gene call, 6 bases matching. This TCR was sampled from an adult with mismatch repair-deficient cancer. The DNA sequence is TGTGCCAGCAGCTTAGTTAGCGGAGACACAGATACGCAGTATTTT. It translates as CASSLVSGDTDTQYF. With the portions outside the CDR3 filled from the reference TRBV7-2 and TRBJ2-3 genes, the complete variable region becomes GAGVSQSPSNKVTEKGKDVELRCDPISGHTALYWYRQSLGQGLEFLIYFQGNSAPDKSGLPSDRFSAERTGGSVSTLTIQRTQQEDSAVYLCASSLVSGDTDTQYFGPGTRLTVL.